This T cell receptor beta chain was obtained from a study of Ad26.COV2.S vaccination and SARS-CoV-2 variants. In the case of this clone: What it recognizes is unknown.

Study conclusions and caveats: TCR breadth and depth analyses may have underestimated total T cell responses. Spike-specific TCR breadth was greater in vaccine than placebo recipients. After vaccination, reports described spike-specific CD8+ and CD4+ T cell responses as showing substantial breadth.

CDR1 is SQVTM and CDR2 is ANQGSEA in the germline V gene. CDR3 length: 13 residues. V lost 4 bases to trimming and J lost 7 bases, with 16 bases between them. Method: immunoSEQ multiplex PCR; TCRdb's copy keeps in-frame clones and lacks some. The sample has nearly 95,000 clones, less than 85% seen once. The starting material was peripheral blood, obtained after recovery from COVID-19. This clonotype was obtained from a human donor who had recovered from COVID-19. This chain joins TRBV29-1 and TRBJ1-2; possible D gene TRBD1, 6 bases. CDR3 nucleotide sequence: TGCAGCGTTGGAGGAGGGGGAGACGGTGGCTACACCTTC. This encodes CSVGGGGDGGYTF. Based on the CDR3 plus reference TRBV29-1 and TRBJ1-2, the full variable domain is SAVISQKPSRDICQRGTSLTIQCQVDSQVTMMFWYRQQPGQSLTLIATANQGSEATYESGFVIDKFPISRPNLTFSTLTVSNMSPEDSSIYLCSVGGGGDGGYTFGSGTRLTVV.